This T cell receptor beta chain was captured in a study of radiation and T cells in renal cell carcinoma. The assay was immunoSEQ multiplex PCR, and TCRdb's table has in-frame clones only and misses some. The sample consists of some 130,000 clones, 85% to 90% of them appearing once. Time point here: blood 2 weeks post-SBRT. Documented treatment: 15 Gy SBRT to primary tumor, nephrectomy 4 weeks later. The tumor was a clear cell renal cell carcinoma. Concerning this clone: Its specificity is unknown.

CDR3 length: 12 residues. Trimming shortened V by 3 bases and J by 4 bases, and 7 bases separated the two germline ends. Germline V lookup: CDR1 WSHSY, CDR2 SAAADI. Notes on the study in general: Pretreatment tumor biopsies were lacking, so baseline clonotypes are unknown. In blood, top tumor clones expanded by 2 weeks, shrinking by 4.

J is TRBJ2-7 and V is TRBV10-2; D not certain. The sequencing here drew on blood, taken from a patient whose treatment included radiotherapy and nephrectomy. This receptor was taken from a woman aged 70-85 years with renal cell carcinoma. The CDR3 DNA sequence: TGCGCCAGCAGTGAATTTGCTTACGAGCAGTACTTC. Translating gives CASSEFAYEQYF.